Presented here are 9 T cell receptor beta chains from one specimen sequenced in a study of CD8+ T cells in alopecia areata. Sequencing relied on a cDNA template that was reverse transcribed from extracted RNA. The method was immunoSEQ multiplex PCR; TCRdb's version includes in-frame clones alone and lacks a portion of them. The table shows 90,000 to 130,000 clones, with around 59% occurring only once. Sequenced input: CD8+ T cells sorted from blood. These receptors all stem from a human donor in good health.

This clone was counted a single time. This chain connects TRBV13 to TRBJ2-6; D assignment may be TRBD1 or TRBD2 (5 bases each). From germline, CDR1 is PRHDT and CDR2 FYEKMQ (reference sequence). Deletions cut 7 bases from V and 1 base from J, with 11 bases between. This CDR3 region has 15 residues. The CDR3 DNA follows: TGTGCCAGCACCCCAGAGGGGTCTGGGGCCAACGTCCTGACTTTC. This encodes CASTPEGSGANVLTF.

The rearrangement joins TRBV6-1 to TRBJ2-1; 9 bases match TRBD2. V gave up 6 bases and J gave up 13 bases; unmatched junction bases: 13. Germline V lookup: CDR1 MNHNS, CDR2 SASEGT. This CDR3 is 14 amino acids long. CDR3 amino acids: CASRESGGRPVQFF. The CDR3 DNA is TGTGCCAGCAGGGAGAGCGGGGGGAGGCCCGTTCAGTTCTTC.

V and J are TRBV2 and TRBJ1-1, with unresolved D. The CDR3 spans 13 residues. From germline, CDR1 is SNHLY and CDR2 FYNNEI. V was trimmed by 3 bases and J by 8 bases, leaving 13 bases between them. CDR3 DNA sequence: TGTGCCAGCAGTGACAGGAAGGCCAAGGAAGCTTTCTTT. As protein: CASSDRKAKEAFF.

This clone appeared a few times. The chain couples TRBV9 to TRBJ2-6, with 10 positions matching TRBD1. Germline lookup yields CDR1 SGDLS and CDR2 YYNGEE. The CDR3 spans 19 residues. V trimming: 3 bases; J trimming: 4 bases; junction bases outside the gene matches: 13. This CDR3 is CASSAGTGEALSGANVLTF. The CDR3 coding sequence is TGTGCCAGCAGCGCCGGGACAGGGGAGGCCCTTTCCGGGGCCAACGTCCTGACTTTC.

In DNA form, the CDR3 reads TGTGCCAGCAGCTGGGGAGACACCATATATTTT. This translates into CASSWGDTIYF. V and J are TRBV11-2 and TRBJ1-3; D is undetermined. Between the trimmed V and J ends, which lost 4 bases and 8 bases, there was a span of 6 bases. The CDR3 consists of 11 residues. CDR1 and CDR2 (germline): SGHAT, FQNNGV.

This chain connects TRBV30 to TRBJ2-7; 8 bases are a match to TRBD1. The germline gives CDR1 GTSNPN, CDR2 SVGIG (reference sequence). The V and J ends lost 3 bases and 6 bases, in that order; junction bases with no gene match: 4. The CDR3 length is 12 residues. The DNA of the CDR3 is TGTGCCTGGAGCGAGACAGGGGCCGAGCAGTACTTC. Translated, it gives CAWSETGAEQYF.

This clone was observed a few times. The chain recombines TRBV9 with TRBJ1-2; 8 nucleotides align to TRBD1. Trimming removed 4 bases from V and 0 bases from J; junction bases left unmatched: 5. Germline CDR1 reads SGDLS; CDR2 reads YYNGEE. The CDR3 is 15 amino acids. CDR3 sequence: CASSLGTGTNYGYTF. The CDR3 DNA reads TGTGCCAGCAGCCTCGGGACAGGAACTAACTATGGCTACACCTTC.

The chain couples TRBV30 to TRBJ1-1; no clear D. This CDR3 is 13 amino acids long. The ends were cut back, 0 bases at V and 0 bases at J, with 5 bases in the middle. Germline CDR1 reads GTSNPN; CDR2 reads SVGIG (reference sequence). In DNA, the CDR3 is TGTGCCTGGAGTGTACTAGTGAACACTGAAGCTTTCTTT. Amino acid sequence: CAWSVLVNTEAFF.

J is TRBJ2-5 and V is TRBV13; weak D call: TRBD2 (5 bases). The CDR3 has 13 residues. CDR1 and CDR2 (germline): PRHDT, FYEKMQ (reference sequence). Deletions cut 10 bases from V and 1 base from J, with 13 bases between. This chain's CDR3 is CATGRGLQETQYF. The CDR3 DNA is TGTGCCACCGGTCGGGGTCTCCAAGAGACCCAGTACTTC.